These 28 T cell receptor beta chains originate from one sample sequenced in a study of T-cell reconstitution after alpha-beta-depleted transplantation in children. Unique molecular identifiers featured in how the TCRbeta library was prepared. TCRdb re-called the PCR reads through MiXCR, storing one row per CDR3 protein. The sample gives around 370,000 distinct CDR3 sequences, roughly 16% of which show up once; about 41% is in the top ten. The material was PBMCs, mostly from graft donor cells, obtained 360 days after TCRalphabeta/CD19-depleted stem cell transplant. The receptors were sampled from a male patient under 10 years old who had a stem cell transplant for acute lymphoblastic leukemia, so the T cells may come from the graft donor.

On this clonotype itself: This may come from a read error, since a much larger clone is one base off. Without the conserved terminal phenylalanine or tryptophan, this CDR3 likely stems from a read error. This chain joins TRBV20-1 and TRBJ2-7; D uncertain. Germline V gene lookup returns CDR1 DFQATT and CDR2 SNEGSKA (reference sequence). The ends were cut back, 5 bases at V and 5 bases at J, with 19 bases in the middle. This CDR3 is built from 14 residues. CDR3 amino acids: CSAGPTVTLNEQYY. The CDR3 region has the DNA TGCAGTGCTGGGCCCACCGTGACATTGAACGAGCAGTACTAC.

V usage is TRBV5-1 and J usage is TRBJ2-5; D ambiguous. Germline loops: CDR1 SGHRS, CDR2 YFSETQ. Trimming shortened V by 0 bases and J by 3 bases, and 6 bases separated the two germline ends. This CDR3 is built from 13 residues. The CDR3 sequence: CASSLAFEETQYF. CDR3 DNA sequence: TGCGCCAGCAGCTTGGCCTTCGAAGAGACCCAGTACTTC.

Concerning this clonotype itself: A read error may explain this, as a much larger clone is one base away. This CDR3 fails to terminate in the conserved phenylalanine or tryptophan, so it likely reflects a read error. The chain couples TRBV25-1 to TRBJ1-6; no firm D call. CDR1 MGHDK and CDR2 SYGVNS come from the germline V gene. The V and J ends lost 3 bases and 6 bases respectively, with 12 bases between them. The CDR3 covers 15 residues. The CDR3 DNA reads TGTGCCAGCAGTGATTCCCCAGGTGGTAATTCACCCCTCCACGTT. This sequence encodes CASSDSPGGNSPLHV.

This clonotype was counted between two and nine times. This chain joins TRBV7-9 and TRBJ1-1; TRBD1 aligns across 7 bases. Germline V gene sequence: CDR1 SEHNR, CDR2 FQNEAQ (reference sequence). This CDR3 is built from 14 residues. J was trimmed by 3 bases and V by 7 bases; bases with no gene match: 8. The CDR3 loop is CASTRSGGDTEAFF. In DNA form, the CDR3 reads TGTGCCAGCACCCGGTCAGGGGGGGACACTGAAGCTTTCTTT.

This clonotype came up many times. This rearrangement joins TRBV12-3 or TRBV12-4 to TRBJ2-1, with 10 nucleotides matching TRBD2. The V and J ends lost 6 bases and 14 bases, in that order; junction bases with no gene match: 7. The CDR3 is 12 amino acids. The CDR3 spells CASSPAGGPEFF. The CDR3 DNA follows: TGTGCCAGCAGCCCAGCGGGAGGGCCGGAGTTCTTC.

This clonotype appeared a few times. The V gene is TRBV9, the J gene TRBJ2-4; 8 bases fit TRBD1. The germline V gene encodes CDR1 SGDLS and CDR2 YYNGEE. The junction had 9 bases not matched to a gene; V was cut back by 4 bases and J by 9 bases. CDR3 length: 14 residues. The CDR3 is CASSKAGTGTIQYF. As DNA, the CDR3 is TGTGCCAGCAGCAAAGCCGGGACAGGCACCATTCAGTACTTC.

The chain joins TRBV29-1 to TRBJ2-2; TRBD2 aligns across 10 bases. CDR1 and CDR2 (germline): SQVTM, ANQGSEA. The CDR3 is 14 residues long. V gave up 4 bases and J gave up 7 bases; unmatched junction bases: 6. The CDR3 sequence: CSVGEAGGVGELFF. As DNA, the CDR3 is TGCAGCGTTGGGGAAGCGGGAGGGGTCGGGGAGCTGTTTTTT.

The chain joins TRBV2 to TRBJ1-1; D is undetermined. The CDR3 is made up of 14 amino acids. V lost 1 base and J 2 bases, leaving 8 bases between the germline ends. Looked up from germline, CDR1 is SNHLY and CDR2 is FYNNEI. The chain's CDR3 is CASSEGYGNTEAFF. The CDR3 nucleotides read TGTGCCAGCAGTGAAGGTTACGGTAACACTGAAGCTTTCTTT. The full variable domain, its missing parts supplied by reference TRBV2 and TRBJ1-1, is EPEVTQTPSHQVTQMGQEVILRCVPISNHLYFYWYRQILGQKVEFLVSFYNNEISEKSEIFDDQFSVERPDGSNFTLKIRSTKLEDSAMYFCASSEGYGNTEAFFGQGTRLTVV.

The chain carries TRBV14 and TRBJ2-3; D may be TRBD1 (7 bases). V lost 4 bases and J lost 6, with 23 bases in between. The germline gives CDR1 SGHDN, CDR2 FVKESK. The CDR3 totals 17 residues. The CDR3 region is CASSLGGVSWDSDTQYF. The CDR3 DNA reads TGTGCCAGCAGCCTTGGAGGGGTTAGCTGGGACAGCGATACGCAGTATTTT. Together with reference TRBV14 and TRBJ2-3, the CDR3 gives the full variable domain: EAGVTQFPSHSVIEKGQTVTLRCDPISGHDNLYWYRRVMGKEIKFLLHFVKESKQDESGMPNNRFLAERTGGTYSTLKVQPAELEDSGVYFCASSLGGVSWDSDTQYFGPGTRLTVL.

This chain joins TRBV7-2 and TRBJ2-5; 15 nucleotides align to TRBD2. This CDR3 is built from 16 residues. V lost 4 bases, J lost 5 bases, and 5 bases stayed unmatched. CDR1 SGHTA and CDR2 FQGNSA come from the germline V gene. The CDR3 coding sequence is TGTGCCAGCAGCTCCTTCGGACTAGCGGGAGGGGAGACCCAGTACTTC. Translation gives CASSSFGLAGGETQYF.

The chain carries TRBV20-1 and TRBJ1-5; D possibly corresponds to TRBD1 (6 bases). Germline values: CDR1 DFQATT, CDR2 SNEGSKA (reference sequence). V lost 2 bases and J 0 bases, leaving 14 bases between the germline ends. The CDR3 contains 16 residues. The CDR3 coding sequence is TGCAGTGCTAGATTAAAGGTGGGGGCTAGCAATCAGCCCCAGCATTTT. Protein sequence: CSARLKVGASNQPQHF.

The J gene is TRBJ2-1, the V gene TRBV11-1; D call uncertain. The CDR3 contains 12 residues. V lost 8 bases, J lost 5 bases, and 10 bases lay in between. Germline CDR1 SGHAT, CDR2 FQDESV (reference sequence). The CDR3 sequence is CASAERDNEQFF. CDR3 DNA: TGTGCCAGCGCGGAAAGGGACAATGAGCAGTTCTTC.

The chain links TRBV4-3 to TRBJ2-7; D is unclear. Germline V gene data show CDR1 as LGHNA and CDR2 as YSLEER. V dropped 1 base and J dropped 6 bases, with 4 bases sitting between them. The CDR3 contains 11 residues. DNA of the CDR3: TGCGCCAGCAGCCAAGGGATCGAGCAGTACTTC. This codes for CASSQGIEQYF.

This clonotype was picked up a small number of times. The V call is TRBV5-4, the J call TRBJ2-3; 7 bases fit TRBD2. CDR1 is SGHNT, CDR2 YYREEE, per germline (reference sequence). The V segment lost 0 bases and the J segment 2 bases; nucleotides outside the gene matches: 9. The CDR3 spans 17 residues. The CDR3 spells CASSLAGASGNTDTQYF. In nucleotides, the CDR3 is TGTGCCAGCAGCTTGGCCGGGGCTAGCGGCAACACAGATACGCAGTATTTT.

The table lists this clonotype with a few counts. This chain links TRBV4-2 with TRBJ2-7, with D perhaps matching TRBD2 (6 bases). Germline loops: CDR1 LGHNA, CDR2 YNFKEQ. V was pared by 4 bases and J by 2 bases, with 21 bases between. This CDR3 region has 17 residues. The CDR3 protein is CASSPLGSSASPYEQYF. The CDR3 region has the DNA TGTGCCAGCAGCCCACTCGGCTCTAGCGCGTCTCCCTACGAGCAGTACTTC.

The chain is built from TRBV20-1 and TRBJ2-7; 9 bases align to TRBD2. There are 16 residues in the CDR3. Unmatched junction bases numbered 17, after V lost 3 bases and J lost 8 bases. Germline V gene data show CDR1 as DFQATT and CDR2 as SNEGSKA (reference sequence). The CDR3 is CSARAVAGAPFGQQYF. As DNA, the CDR3 is TGCAGTGCTAGGGCTGTAGCGGGAGCCCCCTTTGGGCAGCAGTACTTC.

This clonotype was seen a handful of times. This rearrangement joins TRBV5-1 to TRBJ2-3, with TRBD2 identical over 7 bases. Germline V gene sequence: CDR1 SGHRS, CDR2 YFSETQ. The CDR3 consists of 15 residues. V dropped 2 bases and J dropped 4; count of bases not matched to a gene: 7. As DNA, the CDR3 is TGCGCCAGCAGCTTCTGGGGCGGGAGTTCAGATACGCAGTATTTT. Amino acid sequence: CASSFWGGSSDTQYF.

The chain links TRBV27 to TRBJ2-1; 9 positions agree with TRBD2. V lost 7 bases and J lost 2; bases outside the gene matches: 9. Germline loops: CDR1 MNHEY, CDR2 SMNVEV (reference sequence). This CDR3 comprises 16 residues. CDR3 amino acids: CASTLGGLAPYNEQFF. The CDR3 DNA is TGTGCCAGCACCTTAGGGGGACTAGCACCCTACAATGAGCAGTTCTTC.

This clonotype was seen repeatedly, ten times or more. The J gene is TRBJ1-1, the V gene TRBV5-6; the D is unclear. The CDR3 has 12 amino acids. Germline V CDR1 and CDR2: SGHDT, YYEEEE. With 0 bases removed from V and 8 bases from J, the gap between germline ends came to 8 bases. The DNA of the CDR3 is TGTGCCAGCAGCTTGGGAACGGTGGAAGCTTTCTTT. Protein sequence: CASSLGTVEAFF.

V and J are TRBV7-6 and TRBJ2-1; TRBD1 aligns across 9 bases. The CDR3 runs 14 residues. The junction had 4 bases not matched to a gene; V was cut back by 2 bases and J by 8 bases. Germline V gene data show CDR1 as SGHVS and CDR2 as FNYEAQ. CDR3 in amino acids: CASSLLQGADEQFF. The CDR3 nucleotides are TGTGCCAGCAGCTTACTACAGGGGGCAGATGAGCAGTTCTTC.

This chain links TRBV27 with TRBJ1-2; D may be TRBD1 (6 bases). Germline CDR1 and CDR2: MNHEY and SMNVEV (reference sequence). The CDR3 contains 13 residues. The germline V and J ends were trimmed by 8 bases and 8 bases, with 18 bases remaining between them. CDR3 residues: CASGPTQGVGYTF. CDR3 DNA sequence: TGTGCCAGCGGACCTACACAGGGAGTCGGCTACACCTTC.

Notes on this clonotype: This may be a read error: a much more frequent sequence differs by one nucleotide. The CDR3 reads CASSLWFSHRVSDTQYF. For the CDR3, the DNA is TGTGCCAGCAGCTTATGGTTTAGTCACAGGGTTTCTGATACGCAGTATTTT. The genes are TRBV5-6 and TRBJ2-3; tentatively, D is TRBD1 (6 bases). Germline assignment: CDR1 SGHDT and CDR2 YYEEEE. The CDR3 runs to 17 residues. The V end lost 2 bases, the J end lost 6 bases, and 22 bases lay between the germline ends. Using reference TRBV5-6 and TRBJ2-3 for the parts outside the CDR3, the full variable domain is DAGVTQSPTHLIKTRGQQVTLRCSPKSGHDTVSWYQQALGQGPQFIFQYYEEEERQRGNFPDRFSGHQFPNYSSELNVNALLLGDSALYLCASSLWFSHRVSDTQYFGPGTRLTVL.

The V and J genes are TRBV25-1 and TRBJ2-7; unclear D gene. Germline V gene data show CDR1 as MGHDK and CDR2 as SYGVNS. The V and J ends lost 5 bases and 3 bases respectively, with 11 bases between them. There are 13 residues in the CDR3. The CDR3 nucleotides are TGTGCCAGCAGTAAACTATTTTACTACGAGCAGTACTTC. This gives the protein CASSKLFYYEQYF.

This chain's CDR3 is CASRVDRDTGELFF. The CDR3 DNA reads TGTGCCAGCCGGGTCGACCGGGACACCGGGGAGCTGTTTTTT. The chain combines TRBV6-4 with TRBJ2-2; D uncertain. V gave up 8 bases and J gave up 3 bases, with 13 bases separating them. The CDR3 totals 14 residues. Germline loops: CDR1 MRHNA, CDR2 SNTAGT.

Here the CDR3 DNA reads TGTGCCAGCAGCCCGACTAGCGGGAGAACGGACACCGGGGAGCTGTTTTTT. Amino acid sequence: CASSPTSGRTDTGELFF. The chain uses TRBV5-6 and TRBJ2-2; 12 bases match TRBD2. The CDR3 sequence is 17 residues long. Per germline, CDR1 SGHDT and CDR2 YYEEEE. After removal of 4 bases from V and 3 bases from J, the junction contained 7 bases not matched to a gene.

Regarding this clonotype: The junction and the germline gene differ at one end; a read error may be behind it. CDR3 DNA sequence: TGTGCTAGCAGCTTAAACGGCCGGGAGCAGTTCTTC. Translation gives CASSLNGREQFF. The chain has TRBV7-7 and TRBJ2-1; D remains ambiguous. The CDR3 spans 12 residues. Germline V gene lookup returns CDR1 SSHAT and CDR2 FNYEAQ (reference sequence).

This clonotype was picked up a small number of times. This sequence joins TRBV12-3 or TRBV12-4 and TRBJ2-7; TRBD1 aligns across 8 bases. Germline trimming cut 8 bases from V and 0 bases from J; bases unmatched to any gene: 6. The CDR3 runs to 14 residues. The CDR3 protein is CASRGTGHSYEQYF. As DNA, the CDR3 is TGTGCCAGCCGTGGGACAGGACACTCCTACGAGCAGTACTTC.

This clonotype turned up a few times. The genes are TRBV4-1 and TRBJ2-1; the D gene is possibly TRBD2 (5 bases). CDR3 length: 15 amino acids. Looked up from germline, CDR1 is MGHRA and CDR2 is YSYEKL. The V gene lost 4 bases and the J gene lost 4 bases, with 14 bases spanning the gap. CDR3 loop: CASSPLALGYNEQFF. CDR3 DNA: TGCGCCAGCAGCCCCCTAGCCCTTGGGTACAATGAGCAGTTCTTC.